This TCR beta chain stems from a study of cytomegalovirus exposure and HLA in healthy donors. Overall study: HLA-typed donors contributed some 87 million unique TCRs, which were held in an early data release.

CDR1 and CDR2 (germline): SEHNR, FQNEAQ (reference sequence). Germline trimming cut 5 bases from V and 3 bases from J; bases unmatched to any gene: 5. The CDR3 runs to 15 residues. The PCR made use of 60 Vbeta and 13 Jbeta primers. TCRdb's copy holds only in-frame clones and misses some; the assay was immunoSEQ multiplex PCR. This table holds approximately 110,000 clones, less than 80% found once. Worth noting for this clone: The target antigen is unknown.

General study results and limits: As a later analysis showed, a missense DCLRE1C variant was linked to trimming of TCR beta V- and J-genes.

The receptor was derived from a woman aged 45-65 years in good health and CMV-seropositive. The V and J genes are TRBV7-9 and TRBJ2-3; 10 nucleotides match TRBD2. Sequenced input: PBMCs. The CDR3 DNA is TGTGCCAGCAGCCCGAGCGGGGGGGCAACAGATACGCAGTATTTT. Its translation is CASSPSGGATDTQYF. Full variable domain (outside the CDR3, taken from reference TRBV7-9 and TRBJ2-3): DTGVSQNPRHKITKRGQNVTFRCDPISEHNRLYWYRQTLGQGPEFLTYFQNEAQLEKSRLLSDRFSAERPKGSFSTLEIQRTEQGDSAMYLCASSPSGGATDTQYFGPGTRLTVL.